This TCR beta chain was identified in a study of control samples from healthy donors and cancer patients. The CDR3 totals 14 residues. After removal of 2 bases from V and 1 base from J, the junction contained 1 base not matched to a gene. Germline V gene data show CDR1 as SQVTM and CDR2 as ANQGSEA. This clone has only one observation. Here immunoSEQ multiplex PCR was the method, and the copy in TCRdb shows in-frame clones only, minus some. The sample has 79,000 or so clones, 85% to 90% seen once. This rearrangement joins TRBV29-1 to TRBJ2-3; 9 bases are a match to TRBD2. This clonotype was sampled from a woman aged 45-59 years with colorectal cancer. What was sequenced was PBMCs. The CDR3 nucleotides are TGCAGCGTTGAAAGACTAGCGGGCACAGATACGCAGTATTTT. Its protein product is CSVERLAGTDTQYF.